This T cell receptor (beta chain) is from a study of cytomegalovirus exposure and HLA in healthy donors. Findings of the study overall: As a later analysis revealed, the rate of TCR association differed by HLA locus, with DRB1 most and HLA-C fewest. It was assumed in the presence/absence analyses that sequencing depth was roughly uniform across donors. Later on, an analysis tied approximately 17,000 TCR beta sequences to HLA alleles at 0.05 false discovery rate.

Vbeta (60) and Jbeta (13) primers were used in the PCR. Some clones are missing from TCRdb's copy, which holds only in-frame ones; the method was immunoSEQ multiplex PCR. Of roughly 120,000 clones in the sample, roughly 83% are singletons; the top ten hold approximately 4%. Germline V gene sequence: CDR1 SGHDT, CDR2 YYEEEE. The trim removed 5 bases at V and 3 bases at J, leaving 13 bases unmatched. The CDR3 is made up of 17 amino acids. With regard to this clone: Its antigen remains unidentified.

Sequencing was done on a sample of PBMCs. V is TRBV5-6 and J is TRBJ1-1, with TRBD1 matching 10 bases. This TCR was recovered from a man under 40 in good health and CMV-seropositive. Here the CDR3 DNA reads TGTGCCAGCAGAGCTCAGGGAGGTGGGACAGGGGACACTGAAGCTTTCTTT. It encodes CASRAQGGGTGDTEAFF.